Each of the 6 T cell receptor beta chains below was sequenced from the same sample in a study of blood T cell repertoires in COVID-19. The repertoire was sequenced with immunoSEQ multiplex PCR; TCRdb's copy has only in-frame clones and lacks some. The sample lists about 150,000 clones, 65% to 90% occurring once. The sequenced material came from peripheral blood. These receptors originate from a man aged 65-85 years with acute or convalescent COVID-19.

The rearrangement links TRBV7-9 to TRBJ2-7; no firm D call. Germline V CDR1 and CDR2: SEHNR, FQNEAQ (reference sequence). Trimming left V 1 base short and J 6 bases short, with 10 bases between. This CDR3 is 13 amino acids long. CDR3 DNA: TGTGCCAGCAGCTTAGACTCCTACGGCGAGCAGTACTTC. This codes for CASSLDSYGEQYF.

This clone was seen only once. V usage is TRBV4-2 and J usage is TRBJ2-3, with TRBD2 identical over 12 bases. Germline V CDR1 and CDR2: LGHNA, YNFKEQ. V gave up 0 bases and J gave up 4 bases; unmatched junction bases: 2. The CDR3 covers 16 residues. CDR3: CASSQETSGRPDTQYF. The CDR3 DNA reads as TGTGCCAGCAGCCAAGAGACTAGCGGGAGACCAGATACGCAGTATTTT.

The chain employs TRBV7-2 and TRBJ2-7; possible D gene TRBD1, 5 bases. V gave up 3 bases and J gave up 6 bases, with 12 bases separating them. The germline gives CDR1 SGHTA, CDR2 FQGNSA. This CDR3 is built from 13 residues. The CDR3, as DNA: TGTGCCAGCAGCTTTAATCGTGGGGCCGAGCAGTACTTC. Translated, it gives CASSFNRGAEQYF. Full variable domain (remainder filled in from reference TRBV7-2 and TRBJ2-7): GAGVSQSPSNKVTEKGKDVELRCDPISGHTALYWYRQSLGQGLEFLIYFQGNSAPDKSGLPSDRFSAERTGGSVSTLTIQRTQQEDSAVYLCASSFNRGAEQYFGPGTRLTVT.

The J gene is TRBJ2-7, the V gene TRBV9; 10 bases are shared with TRBD1. Germline CDR1 and CDR2: SGDLS and YYNGEE. Trimming at V came to 4 bases and at J to 3 bases, leaving 13 bases not matched to a gene. This CDR3 contains 17 residues. The CDR3 protein is CASSPDRGQGRNYEQYF. The CDR3 DNA follows: TGTGCCAGCAGCCCAGACAGGGGGCAAGGAAGAAACTACGAGCAGTACTTC.

The chain has TRBV7-2 and TRBJ2-7; D remains ambiguous. V was shortened by 1 base and J by 0 bases, with 7 bases between the two germline ends. Per the germline V gene, CDR1 is SGHTA and CDR2 is FQGNSA. There are 14 residues in the CDR3. CDR3 protein: CASSLVAVSYEQYF. As DNA, the CDR3 is TGTGCCAGCAGCTTAGTGGCAGTCTCCTACGAGCAGTACTTC. Drawing the rest from reference TRBV7-2 and TRBJ2-7, the complete variable domain is GAGVSQSPSNKVTEKGKDVELRCDPISGHTALYWYRQSLGQGLEFLIYFQGNSAPDKSGLPSDRFSAERTGGSVSTLTIQRTQQEDSAVYLCASSLVAVSYEQYFGPGTRLTVT.

This chain connects TRBV28 to TRBJ2-7; 7 nucleotides line up with TRBD2. CDR3 size: 15 residues. The trim removed 5 bases at V and 3 bases at J, leaving 10 bases unmatched. Germline V gene lookup returns CDR1 MDHEN and CDR2 SYDVKM. This CDR3 is CASSPPGLVGYEQYF. The DNA of the CDR3 is TGTGCCAGCAGTCCACCCGGACTAGTTGGCTACGAGCAGTACTTC. Looking up the rest from reference TRBV28 and TRBJ2-7 gives the full variable domain: DVKVTQSSRYLVKRTGEKVFLECVQDMDHENMFWYRQDPGLGLRLIYFSYDVKMKEKGDIPEGYSVSREKKERFSLILESASTNQTSMYLCASSPPGLVGYEQYFGPGTRLTVT.